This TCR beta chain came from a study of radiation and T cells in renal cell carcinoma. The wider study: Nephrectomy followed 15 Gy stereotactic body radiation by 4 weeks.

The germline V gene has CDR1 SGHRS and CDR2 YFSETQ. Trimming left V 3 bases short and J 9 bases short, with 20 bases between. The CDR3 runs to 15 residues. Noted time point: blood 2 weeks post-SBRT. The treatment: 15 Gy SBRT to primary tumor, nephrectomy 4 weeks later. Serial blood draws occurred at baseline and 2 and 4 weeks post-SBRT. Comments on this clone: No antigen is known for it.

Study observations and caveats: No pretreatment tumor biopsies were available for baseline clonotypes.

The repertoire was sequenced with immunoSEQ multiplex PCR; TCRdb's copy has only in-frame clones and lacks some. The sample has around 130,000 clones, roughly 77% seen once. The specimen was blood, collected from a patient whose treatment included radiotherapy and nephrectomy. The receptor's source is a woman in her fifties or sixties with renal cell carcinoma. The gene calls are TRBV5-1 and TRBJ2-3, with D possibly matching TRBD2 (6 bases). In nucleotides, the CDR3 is TGCGCCAGCAGCTCAGACGGCGGGGACGGTGGGACGCAGTATTTT. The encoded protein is CASSSDGGDGGTQYF.